This T cell receptor (beta chain) was profiled in a study of T cell changes during pregnancy in multiple sclerosis. CDR3 length equals 14 residues. Per the germline V gene, CDR1 is SGHRS and CDR2 is YFSETQ. V was clipped by 7 bases and J by 2 bases; unmatched bases: 9. Sequencing was performed with immunoSEQ multiplex PCR; in TCRdb, only in-frame clones are kept and a portion is missing. The table includes 55,000 to 80,000 clones, 85% to 90% detected once. The clonotype was recovered from a female donor in good health, enrolled as a control in a pregnancy study. Sequences were derived from peripheral blood, sampled after pregnancy. The chain uses TRBV5-1 and TRBJ2-7; TRBD2 matches 7 bases. CDR3 loop: CASRPSGATYEQYF. As DNA, the CDR3 is TGCGCCAGCCGACCAAGCGGGGCTACCTACGAGCAGTACTTC.